This record covers a single T cell receptor beta chain. Its antigen is still unknown. The sample originates from a study of CD8 T cells in ankylosing spondylitis. Study results and limitations: Matched ankylosing spondylitis synovial fluid reportedly contained a significantly enriched population of disease-linked clones. Earlier literature documents some of the motif variants in reactive arthritis synovial fluid and blood. Ankylosing spondylitis blood seemed to carry a telltale TCR beta motif made of roughly 8 highly homologous variants.

TCR beta libraries were made by quantitative 5'-RACE with molecular barcodes. TCRdb passed the 5' RACE reads through MiXCR, listing each CDR3 protein once. The sample yields 400,000 to 450,000 distinct CDR3 sequences, roughly 18% seen once. The CDR3 sequence is 13 residues long. In germline, CDR1 is MNHNY, CDR2 SVGAGI (reference sequence). V lost 2 bases and J 4 bases, leaving 5 bases between the germline ends. This rearrangement joins TRBV6-6 to TRBJ2-2; D remains ambiguous. The receptor was derived from a male donor with ankylosing spondylitis. The specimen was blood, either unsorted or a sorted T cell fraction (not recorded which). This CDR3 reads CASSYRVTGELFF. The CDR3, as DNA: TGTGCCAGCAGTTACCGGGTCACCGGGGAGCTGTTTTTT.